This entry features one T cell receptor (beta chain) sequence. The antigen is unknown. The authors ran a second PCR of about 6 to 11 cycles using a sample-barcoded 5' primer and a J-beta primer mix. Each CDR3 protein is one row after TCRdb ran MiXCR on the 5' RACE reads. The sample records about a million distinct CDR3 sequences, more than 30% being singletons. Donors each provided roughly 9.6 milliliters of peripheral blood. CDR1 and CDR2 from the germline V gene are MNHEY and SVGAGI. Trimming cost V 5 bases and J 1 base, with 9 bases left between them. The CDR3 is made up of 14 amino acids. This entry belongs to a study of blood T cells in healthy people across ages. Study context: Template switching captured about one barcoded beta molecule per two T cells. General study results and limits: Versus aged donors, long-lived donors had higher diversity and more naive CD4+ cells.

Sequencing was carried out using blood. V is TRBV6-5 and J is TRBJ1-5; D uncertain. This clonotype originated in a man between 18 and 35 years old in good health. CDR3 amino acids: CASSSRWSNQPQHF. In DNA, the CDR3 is TGTGCCAGCAGTAGCCGGTGGAGCAATCAGCCCCAGCATTTT.